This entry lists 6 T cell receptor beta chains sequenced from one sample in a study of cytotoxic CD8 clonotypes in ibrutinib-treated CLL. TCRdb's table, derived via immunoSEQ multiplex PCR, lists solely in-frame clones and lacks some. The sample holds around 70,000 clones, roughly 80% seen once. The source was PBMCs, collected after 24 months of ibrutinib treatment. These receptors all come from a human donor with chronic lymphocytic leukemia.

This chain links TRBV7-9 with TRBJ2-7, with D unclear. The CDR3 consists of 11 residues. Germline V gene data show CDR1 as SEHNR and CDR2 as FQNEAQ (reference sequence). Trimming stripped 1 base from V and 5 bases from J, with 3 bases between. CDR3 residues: CASSLEDEQYF. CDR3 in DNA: TGTGCCAGCAGCTTAGAGGACGAGCAGTACTTC.

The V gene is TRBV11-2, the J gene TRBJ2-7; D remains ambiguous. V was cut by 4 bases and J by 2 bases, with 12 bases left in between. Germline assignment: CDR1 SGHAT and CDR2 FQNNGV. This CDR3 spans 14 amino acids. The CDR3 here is CASSSPLPAYEQYF. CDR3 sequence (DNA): TGTGCCAGCAGCTCCCCACTACCCGCCTACGAGCAGTACTTC.

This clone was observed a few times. The CDR3 nucleotides are TGTGCCAGCAGCCAATCGGGACTAGCACCCAATGAGCAGTTCTTC. Its protein is CASSQSGLAPNEQFF. The chain is built from TRBV16 and TRBJ2-1, with TRBD2 matching 9 bases. V lost 0 bases to trimming and J lost 6 bases; unmatched junction nucleotides: 3. The CDR3 runs to 15 residues. CDR1 and CDR2 from the germline V gene are KGHSY and FQNENV. The whole variable domain, remainder taken from reference TRBV16 and TRBJ2-1, is GEEVAQTPKHLVRGEGQKAKLYCAPIKGHSYVFWYQQVLKNEFKFLISFQNENVFDETGMPKERFSAKCLPNSPCSLEIQATKLEDSAVYFCASSQSGLAPNEQFFGPGTRLTVL.

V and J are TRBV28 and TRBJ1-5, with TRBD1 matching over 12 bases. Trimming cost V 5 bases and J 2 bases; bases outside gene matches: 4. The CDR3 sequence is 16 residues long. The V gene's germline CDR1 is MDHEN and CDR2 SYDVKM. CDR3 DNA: TGTGCCAGCAGTGGGACAGGGGGCTGGGGCAATCAGCCCCAGCATTTT. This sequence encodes CASSGTGGWGNQPQHF.

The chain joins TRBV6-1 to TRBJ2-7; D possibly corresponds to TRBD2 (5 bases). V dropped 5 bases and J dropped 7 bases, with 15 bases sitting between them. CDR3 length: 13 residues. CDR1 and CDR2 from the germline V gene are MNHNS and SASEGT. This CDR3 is CASSFGRPGEQYF. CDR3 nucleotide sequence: TGTGCCAGCAGTTTTGGTCGTCCGGGAGAGCAGTACTTC.

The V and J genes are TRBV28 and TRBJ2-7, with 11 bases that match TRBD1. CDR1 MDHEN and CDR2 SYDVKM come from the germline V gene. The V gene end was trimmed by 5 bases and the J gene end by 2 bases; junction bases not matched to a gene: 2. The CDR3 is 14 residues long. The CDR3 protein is CASSTDRGPYEQYF. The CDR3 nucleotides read TGTGCCAGCAGTACGGACAGGGGGCCCTACGAGCAGTACTTC. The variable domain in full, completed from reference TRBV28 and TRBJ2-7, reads DVKVTQSSRYLVKRTGEKVFLECVQDMDHENMFWYRQDPGLGLRLIYFSYDVKMKEKGDIPEGYSVSREKKERFSLILESASTNQTSMYLCASSTDRGPYEQYFGPGTRLTVT.